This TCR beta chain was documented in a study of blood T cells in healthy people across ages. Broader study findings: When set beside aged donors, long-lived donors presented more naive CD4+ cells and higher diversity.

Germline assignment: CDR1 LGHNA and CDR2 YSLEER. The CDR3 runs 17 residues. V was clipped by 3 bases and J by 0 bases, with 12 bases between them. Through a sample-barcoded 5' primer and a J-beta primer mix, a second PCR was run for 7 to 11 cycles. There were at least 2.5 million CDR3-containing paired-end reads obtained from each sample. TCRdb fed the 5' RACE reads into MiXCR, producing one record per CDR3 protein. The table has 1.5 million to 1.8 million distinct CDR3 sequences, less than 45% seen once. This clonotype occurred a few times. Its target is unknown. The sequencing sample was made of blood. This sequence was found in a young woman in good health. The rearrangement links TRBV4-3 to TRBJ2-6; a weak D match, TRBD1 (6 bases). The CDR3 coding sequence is TGCGCCAGCAGCCAGCAGGGGTCGGGCTCTGGGGCCAACGTCCTGACTTTC. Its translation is CASSQQGSGSGANVLTF.